These T cell receptor beta chains were read from a single sample in a study of CD8+ T cells in alopecia areata. Using immunoSEQ multiplex PCR, the repertoire was profiled, and TCRdb retains in-frame clones only, with some absent. The sample contains more than 85,000 clones, less than 50% of which appear only once. The sample taken for sequencing was CD4+ T cells sorted from blood. The receptors shown here come from a human donor with alopecia areata. Both conserved end residues are part of each CDR3. The D gene is left open where the match is weak. Not all rows give a size; the values are once, few, many and, for expanded clones, a class.

j_call d_call v_call clone_size cdr3_nt cdr3_aa
TRBJ2-3 . TRBV15 . TGTGCCACCAGCAGAGCCGAGGACTCGGCGGCAGATACGCAGTATTTT CATSRAEDSAADTQYF
TRBJ2-5 TRBD1 TRBV29-1 few TGCAGCGTTGAAAGGACAGGGAGCCAAGAGACCCAGTACTTC CSVERTGSQETQYF
TRBJ2-1 . TRBV7-9 . TGTGCCAGCAGCCTGATAGCAGCGCGGGGTGAGCAGTTCTTC CASSLIAARGEQFF
TRBJ1-2 . TRBV29-1 few TGCAGCGCCCGCCGCGGGGATGCGGAGACCTTC CSARRGDAETF
TRBJ2-7 . TRBV4-1 . TGCGCCAGCAGCCAAGTGAGTCGGTCGCTAGCTCCCTACGAGCAGTACTTC CASSQVSRSLAPYEQYF
TRBJ2-7 TRBD1 TRBV29-1 . TGCAGCGTATCCTGGGACAGGCCCAACGAGCAGTACTTC CSVSWDRPNEQYF
TRBJ2-3 TRBD2 TRBV7-2 few TGTGCCAGCAGCGCAAGCGGGAGGACCCAAACGCAGTATTTT CASSASGRTQTQYF
TRBJ1-1 TRBD1 TRBV29-1 . TGCAGCGGTGGGACAGGCAACACTGAAGCTTTCTTT CSGGTGNTEAFF
TRBJ2-1 . TRBV29-1 . TGCAGCGTGAGGACCGGCGGGAACAACTACAATGAGCAGTTCTTC CSVRTGGNNYNEQFF
TRBJ2-1 . TRBV7-8 . TGTGCCAGCAGCCTCGTCAGGGGACGGAATGAGCAGTTCTTC CASSLVRGRNEQFF
TRBJ2-5 . TRBV20-1 . TGCAGTGCTAGAAAAGAAGTTACCCAGTACTTC CSARKEVTQYF
TRBJ2-7 TRBD1 TRBV5-1 few TGCGCCAGCAGCTTGGGATCCGGACAGGGCCATGGATACGAGCAGTACTTC CASSLGSGQGHGYEQYF
TRBJ2-5 TRBD2 TRBV29-1 . TGCAGCGTTCAATTAGGAGCGGGAGACCAAGAGACCCAGTACTTC CSVQLGAGDQETQYF
TRBJ1-5 . TRBV30 . TGTGCCTGGAGTTTGGGAGGGGACAATCAGCCCCAGCATTTT CAWSLGGDNQPQHF
TRBJ2-3 . TRBV4-3 . TGCGCCAGCAGCCAAGAGAACAGGTTTGGATCGCAGTATTTT CASSQENRFGSQYF
TRBJ2-5 TRBD1 TRBV5-4 . TGTGCCAGCAGACCCGACAGGGGGATCCGAGAGACCCAGTACTTC CASRPDRGIRETQYF
TRBJ2-1 . TRBV5-4 . TGTGCCAGCAGTCAGGGACCAAACTTTTCCAATGAGCAGTTCTTC CASSQGPNFSNEQFF
TRBJ1-2 TRBD1 TRBV2 . TGTGCCAGCAGTGACAACAGGGGTGGCTACACCTTC CASSDNRGGYTF
TRBJ2-1 TRBD2 TRBV4-3 . TGCGCCAGCAGCCAAGATCCCCACACTAGCGGGGGGCTCAATGAGCAGTTCTTC CASSQDPHTSGGLNEQFF
TRBJ2-1 . TRBV14 . TGTGCCAGCAGCCCCATTCGAGGGGGTGAGCAGTTCTTC CASSPIRGGEQFF
TRBJ2-2 TRBD1 TRBV5-1 . TGCGCCAGCAGCTGGGACAGGGCCGACGGGGAGCTGTTTTTT CASSWDRADGELFF
TRBJ2-1 TRBD1 TRBV5-1 few TGCGCCAGCGGGACAGGGCACAATGAGCAGTTCTTC CASGTGHNEQFF
TRBJ2-3 . TRBV7-2 . TGTGCCAGCAGCCGACCTAGCACAGATACGCAGTATTTT CASSRPSTDTQYF
TRBJ2-2 . TRBV6-5 few TGTGCCATCCAGGGTACCCGCACCGGGGAGCTGTTTTTT CAIQGTRTGELFF
TRBJ2-7 TRBD1 TRBV7-2 . TGTGCCAGCAGCTTGGTCGCAGGGGGAGTCTACGAGCAGTACTTC CASSLVAGGVYEQYF
TRBJ2-5 . TRBV29-1 . TGCAGCGTTGAATCCTACACACAAGAGACCCAGTACTTC CSVESYTQETQYF
TRBJ2-3 . TRBV29-1 once TGCAGCGTTGAAGATTTCCCTAACCCAGATACGCAGTATTTT CSVEDFPNPDTQYF
TRBJ2-3 . TRBV2 . TGTGCCAGCACGAAGGGAGTGGTCGATACGCAGTATTTT CASTKGVVDTQYF
TRBJ2-7 . TRBV28 . TGTGCCAGCAGTTCCCGGCGCAGGGCCTACGAGCAGTACTTC CASSSRRRAYEQYF
TRBJ2-5 . TRBV7-9 . TGTGCCAGCAGTCCTCGAGCCAGGGCAGAGACCCAGTACTTC CASSPRARAETQYF
TRBJ2-7 TRBD2 TRBV28 many TGTGCCAGCAGTTTACCCACTAGCGAGACTACTTCGGGGCAGTACTTC CASSLPTSETTSGQYF
TRBJ2-5 . TRBV18 . TGTGCCAGCTCGCCGGAGGAGACCCAGTACTTC CASSPEETQYF
TRBJ2-1 . TRBV7-2 . TGTGCCAGCAGTTCCGGGGCGGCTTCGAGGAGTGAGCAGTTCTTC CASSSGAASRSEQFF
TRBJ2-1 . TRBV15 . TGTGCCACCAGCAGAATTACAGGGAATGGGGTCAATGAGCAGTTCTTC CATSRITGNGVNEQFF
TRBJ1-3 . TRBV29-1 . TGCAGCGTTGTGTCTAATGCGGGAAACACCATATATTTT CSVVSNAGNTIYF
TRBJ2-2 . TRBV28 . TGTGCCAGCCTTGTTGGGGGCAGCGGGGAGCTGTTTTTT CASLVGGSGELFF
TRBJ1-6 . TRBV9 once TGTGCCAGCAGTGCCAGGGGACTCGAGTCACCCCTCCACTTT CASSARGLESPLHF
TRBJ2-7 . TRBV7-9 medium-sized TGTGCCAGCAGTGAGTCACAGGTTTCTGAGCAGTACTTC CASSESQVSEQYF
TRBJ2-3 TRBD2 TRBV28 . TGTGCCAGCCGCGGCCACACGACTAGCGGGCCGCAGTATTTT CASRGHTTSGPQYF
TRBJ2-3 . TRBV4-1 . TGCGCCAGCAGCCAAGATCCCTCACCGGGGTCAGATACGCAGTATTTT CASSQDPSPGSDTQYF
TRBJ2-2 TRBD1 TRBV7-2 . TGTGCCAGCAAACTGACGGGACAGGGAGACACCGGGGAGCTGTTTTTT CASKLTGQGDTGELFF
TRBJ2-7 . TRBV4-3 . TGCGCCAGCAGCCGGCGGATTATAGACGAGCAGTACTTC CASSRRIIDEQYF
TRBJ1-1 . TRBV5-1 . TGCGCCAGCAGCTTGGAGCAGCCAGGCACTGAAGCTTTCTTT CASSLEQPGTEAFF
TRBJ1-6 TRBD1 TRBV29-1 few TGCAGCGTCACGGACAGGGAACTTTCACCCCTCCACTTT CSVTDRELSPLHF
TRBJ2-7 . TRBV29-1 . TGCAGCGTTGAATCGGGTAGGGGGTTCTACGAGCAGTACTTC CSVESGRGFYEQYF
TRBJ1-6 . TRBV5-1 . TGCGCCAGCAGCTTCGAGGAGCCCGGCGATTCACCCCTCCACTTT CASSFEEPGDSPLHF
TRBJ2-3 TRBD1 TRBV30 . TGTGCCGGACAGGGAGTTAGCACAGATACGCAGTATTTT CAGQGVSTDTQYF
TRBJ1-2 . TRBV30 . TGTGCCTGGAGTGACAGTAACTATGGCTACACCTTC CAWSDSNYGYTF
TRBJ2-1 . TRBV11-3 . TGTGCCAGCAGCTTAGGCGCCATAGAGTACAATGAGCAGTTCTTC CASSLGAIEYNEQFF
TRBJ1-4 . TRBV6-5 few TGTGCCAGCAGTAGGGGGAATGAAAAACTGTTTTTT CASSRGNEKLFF
TRBJ2-2 TRBD2 TRBV11-2 few TGTGCCAGCAGCTTAGATCCGGGAGGCGACACCGGGGAGCTGTTTTTT CASSLDPGGDTGELFF
TRBJ2-3 . TRBV28 . TGTGCCAGCAGGGGGCTAGCGAGAGATACGCAGTATTTT CASRGLARDTQYF
TRBJ2-2 TRBD2 TRBV29-1 . TGCAGCTCCGGGACTAGCGGGTCCGGGAAGCTGTTTTTT CSSGTSGSGKLFF
TRBJ1-1 . TRBV28 . TGTGCCAGCAGCAAGGGCAGCACTGAAGCTTTCTTT CASSKGSTEAFF
TRBJ2-7 TRBD2 TRBV4-2 . TGTGCCAGCAGCCAGCTAGCGGGGGCCACCTACGAGCAGTACTTC CASSQLAGATYEQYF
TRBJ2-3 . TRBV28 . TGTGCCAGCAGTTTTTCTTCAGATACGCAGTATTTT CASSFSSDTQYF
TRBJ1-1 . TRBV29-1 few TGCAGCGTTGCAGGGTGGGGCACTGAAGCTTTCTTT CSVAGWGTEAFF